These 20 T cell receptor beta chains share one sample of origin, sequenced in a study of T cells in Graves' hyperthyroidism and ophthalmopathy. The source material, RNA transcripts, was used to amplify TCR beta CDR3 regions. TCR CDR3 regions were first amplified by RT-PCR with HTBI primers. TCRdb called the multiplex PCR reads again in MiXCR, with one record for every CDR3 protein. The sample lists about 500,000 distinct CDR3 sequences, 46% occurring once. The sequenced sample was peripheral blood or thyroid tissue (not recorded which). Every receptor here comes from an adult woman with Graves' disease, either hyperthyroidism or ophthalmopathy (not recorded which).

This clonotype came up many times. The rearrangement links TRBV29-1 to TRBJ2-5; D possibly corresponds to TRBD1 (5 bases). V lost 3 bases to trimming and J lost 0 bases, with 20 bases between them. Germline CDR1 is SQVTM and CDR2 is ANQGSEA. The CDR3 is 17 residues long. In DNA form, the CDR3 reads TGCAGCGTTGATCCTCGATCCCAGGGCGCCAACCAAGAGACCCAGTACTTC. The encoded protein is CSVDPRSQGANQETQYF.

This sequence joins TRBV10-3 and TRBJ1-5, with D unclear. Trimming shortened V by 4 bases and J by 5 bases, and 6 bases separated the two germline ends. This CDR3 contains 12 residues. Germline assignment: CDR1 ENHRY and CDR2 SYGVKD. CDR3 in DNA: TGTGCCATCAGTGGCACTGATCAGCCCCAGCATTTT. Its protein is CAISGTDQPQHF.

In this sample, this clonotype turned up many times. This chain joins TRBV20-1 and TRBJ2-7, with D perhaps matching TRBD1 or TRBD2 (6 bases each). From germline, CDR1 is DFQATT and CDR2 SNEGSKA (reference sequence). V was shortened by 3 bases and J by 0 bases, with 12 bases between the two germline ends. The CDR3 is 14 residues long. CDR3 residues: CSARRRGSSYEQYF. The DNA of the CDR3 is TGCAGTGCTAGGCGGAGGGGGAGCTCCTACGAGCAGTACTTC.

This clonotype was recorded at least ten times. This chain joins TRBV7-6 and TRBJ2-7, with D maybe TRBD1 (5 bases). V lost 3 bases, J lost 6 bases, and 9 bases lay in between. CDR3 length: 12 amino acids. From germline, CDR1 is SGHVS and CDR2 FNYEAQ. The CDR3: CASSFLQGEQYF. In DNA form, the CDR3 reads TGTGCCAGCAGCTTTCTGCAGGGCGAGCAGTACTTC.

This clonotype appeared a single time. As DNA, the CDR3 is TGTGCCAGCAGCCACCGGGAAACTCCCTTCTCCTACGAGCAGTACTTC. Its translation: CASSHRETPFSYEQYF. The rearrangement joins TRBV7-9 to TRBJ2-7; possible D gene TRBD2, 5 bases. The V gene lost 5 bases and the J gene lost 0 bases, with 17 bases spanning the gap. CDR3 size: 16 residues. Germline V lookup: CDR1 SEHNR, CDR2 FQNEAQ (reference sequence).

This clonotype has ten or more counts. The chain uses TRBV7-9 and TRBJ2-7; D gene unclear. Germline lookup yields CDR1 SEHNR and CDR2 FQNEAQ (reference sequence). V lost 5 bases and J 5 bases, leaving 7 bases between the germline ends. The CDR3 totals 11 residues. The chain's CDR3 is CASSKANEQYF. DNA for the CDR3: TGTGCCAGCAGCAAGGCGAACGAGCAGTACTTC.

The chain is built from TRBV2 and TRBJ1-4, with D possibly matching TRBD1 (6 bases). The CDR3 extends over 15 amino acids. V was trimmed by 5 bases and J by 6 bases, leaving 16 bases between them. Germline loops: CDR1 SNHLY, CDR2 FYNNEI. The CDR3 loop reads CASSKRGARHEKLFF. As DNA, the CDR3 is TGTGCCAGCAGTAAAAGGGGGGCCCGACATGAAAAACTGTTTTTT.

The genes are TRBV5-1 and TRBJ2-2, with D perhaps TRBD1 (5 bases). With 4 bases removed from V and 4 bases from J, the gap between germline ends came to 11 bases. Germline CDR1 and CDR2: SGHRS and YFSETQ. This CDR3 region has 14 residues. DNA of the CDR3: TGCGCCAGCAGCACAGACAGAACCACCGGGGAGCTGTTTTTT. It codes for CASSTDRTTGELFF.

This rearrangement joins TRBV6-5 to TRBJ1-6; 8 positions match TRBD1. The V and J ends lost 0 bases and 7 bases, in that order; junction bases with no gene match: 8. CDR3 length: 17 residues. Germline CDR1 reads MNHEY; CDR2 reads SVGAGI. The CDR3 DNA reads TGTGCCAGCAGTTACTCGACGACAGGGGCATGGAATTCACCCCTCCACTTT. The encoded protein is CASSYSTTGAWNSPLHF.

The chain carries TRBV6-1 and TRBJ2-7; a possible D gene is TRBD1 (6 bases). The length of the CDR3 is 14 residues. The V and J ends lost 8 bases and 3 bases respectively, with 17 bases between them. In germline, CDR1 is MNHNS, CDR2 SASEGT. Written as DNA, the CDR3 is TGTGCCAGCGGGGCAGGGGCCGGTTTCTACGAGCAGTACTTC. Residues: CASGAGAGFYEQYF.

This clonotype has more than one count but fewer than ten. The chain uses TRBV7-8 and TRBJ1-5, with D perhaps matching TRBD1 (5 bases). The V and J ends lost 6 bases and 5 bases respectively, with 14 bases between them. Germline CDR1 reads SGHVS; CDR2 reads FQNEAQ. The CDR3 spans 14 residues. In DNA, the CDR3 is TGTGCCAGCAGTTTATCAGGGCGAGATCAGCCCCAGCATTTT. As protein: CASSLSGRDQPQHF.

The chain has TRBV4-1 and TRBJ2-7; D not certain. The V gene lost 4 bases and the J gene lost 6 bases, with 13 bases spanning the gap. CDR1 is MGHRA, CDR2 YSYEKL, per germline. The CDR3 sequence is 13 residues long. The CDR3 protein is CASSPSGRAEQYF. CDR3 bases: TGCGCCAGCAGCCCTTCAGGACGGGCCGAGCAGTACTTC.

The sample holds one count of this clonotype. V gene TRBV12-3 or TRBV12-4 combines with J gene TRBJ1-4; possibly TRBD1 for D (5 bases). The CDR3 is 12 amino acids. The V end lost 5 bases, the J end lost 14 bases, and 15 bases lay between the germline ends. CDR3 sequence reads: CASSPTPDSLFF. DNA for the CDR3: TGTGCCAGCAGTCCGACCCCAGACAGCCTGTTTTTT.

The gene calls are TRBV7-8 and TRBJ1-2; unclear D gene. V gave up 6 bases and J gave up 8 bases, with 7 bases separating them. Germline V gene lookup returns CDR1 SGHVS and CDR2 FQNEAQ. This CDR3 region has 10 residues. CDR3 sequence (DNA): TGTGCCAGCAGTCTCCAGGGCTACACCTTC. Residues: CASSLQGYTF.

This clonotype was detected a few times. The chain recombines TRBV11-2 with TRBJ2-5; D ambiguous. CDR3 size: 15 residues. V lost 3 bases, J lost 7 bases, and 18 bases lay in between. CDR1 and CDR2 (germline): SGHAT, FQNNGV. The CDR3 nucleotides read TGTGCCAGCAGCTTGATCCTCGGACCTTCGGGGACCCAGTACTTC. Amino acids: CASSLILGPSGTQYF.

In the case of this clonotype: A much larger clone is a single base away; this may be a read error. V usage is TRBV10-3 and J usage is TRBJ1-2; D remains ambiguous. The CDR3 extends over 12 amino acids. Germline V gene data show CDR1 as ENHRY and CDR2 as SYGVKD. V gave up 4 bases and J gave up 6 bases, with 9 bases separating them. The CDR3 region has the DNA TGTGCCATCAGTGGACACATAAATGGCTACACCTTC. This codes for CAISGHINGYTF.

V gene TRBV7-7 combines with J gene TRBJ2-5, with D tentatively TRBD2 (5 bases). CDR3 length equals 10 residues. Germline CDR1 reads SSHAT; CDR2 reads FNYEAQ (reference sequence). The CDR3 DNA sequence: TGTGCTAGCGTTCAAGAGACCCAGTACTTC. Residues: CASVQETQYF.

The chain joins TRBV2 to TRBJ1-1; D may be TRBD1 (5 bases). Germline-derived CDR1 and CDR2 are SNHLY and FYNNEI. The CDR3 consists of 12 residues. Trimming took off 5 bases at V and 7 bases at J, with 11 bases between the two ends. The CDR3 region is CASSQGRYEAFF. The CDR3, as DNA: TGTGCCAGCAGTCAGGGACGTTATGAAGCTTTCTTT.

J is TRBJ2-1 and V is TRBV20-1; 10 nucleotides line up with TRBD1. V gave up 6 bases and J gave up 6 bases; unmatched junction bases: 5. CDR3 length: 13 residues. From germline, CDR1 is DFQATT and CDR2 SNEGSKA (reference sequence). The CDR3 spells CSARQGARNEQFF. In DNA form, the CDR3 reads TGCAGTGCGAGACAGGGGGCACGCAATGAGCAGTTCTTC.

This chain uses TRBV6-2 or TRBV6-3 with TRBJ2-7; D remains ambiguous. Trimming pared 2 bases from V and 0 bases from J, leaving 5 bases between. This CDR3 comprises 13 residues. CDR1 and CDR2 from the germline V gene are MNHEY and SVGEGT. Here the CDR3 reads CASSYPISYEQYF. The CDR3 DNA follows: TGTGCCAGCAGTTACCCTATCTCCTACGAGCAGTACTTC.